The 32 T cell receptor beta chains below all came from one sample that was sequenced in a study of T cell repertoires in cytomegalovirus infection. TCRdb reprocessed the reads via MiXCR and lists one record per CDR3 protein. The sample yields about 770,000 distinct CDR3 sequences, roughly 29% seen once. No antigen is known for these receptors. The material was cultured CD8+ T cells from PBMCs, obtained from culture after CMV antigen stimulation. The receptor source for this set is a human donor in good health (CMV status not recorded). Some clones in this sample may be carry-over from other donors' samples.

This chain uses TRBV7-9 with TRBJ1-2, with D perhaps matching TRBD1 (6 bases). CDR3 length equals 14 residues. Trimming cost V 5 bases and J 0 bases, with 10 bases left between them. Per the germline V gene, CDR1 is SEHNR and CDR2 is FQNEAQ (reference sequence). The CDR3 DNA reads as TGTGCCAGCAGCGACAGGCCAGCTAACTATGGCTACACCTTC. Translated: CASSDRPANYGYTF.

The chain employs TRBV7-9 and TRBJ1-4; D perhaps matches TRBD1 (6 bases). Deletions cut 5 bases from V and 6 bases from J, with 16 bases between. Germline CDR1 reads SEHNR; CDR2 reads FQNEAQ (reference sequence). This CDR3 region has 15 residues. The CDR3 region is CASSPVGGLDEKLFF. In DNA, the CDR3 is TGTGCCAGCAGCCCCGTCGGGGGGCTGGATGAAAAACTGTTTTTT.

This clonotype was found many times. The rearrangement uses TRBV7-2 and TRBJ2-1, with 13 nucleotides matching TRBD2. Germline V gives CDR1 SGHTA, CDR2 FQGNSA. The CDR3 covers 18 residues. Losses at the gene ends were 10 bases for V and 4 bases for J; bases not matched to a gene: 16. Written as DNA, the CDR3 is TGTGCCATCCAGGGGGGGACTAGCGGGGCCATACTGTACAATGAGCAGTTCTTC. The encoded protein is CAIQGGTSGAILYNEQFF.

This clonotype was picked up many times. The CDR3 DNA sequence: TGTGCCAGCAGCTTAGTAGGAAGGTACGCGGAGACAGGGGCAAGCTCCTACAATGAGCAGTTCTTC. Translation gives CASSLVGRYAETGASSYNEQFF. This chain connects TRBV7-9 to TRBJ2-1, with 8 bases that match TRBD1. This CDR3 contains 22 residues. Germline V gene data show CDR1 as SEHNR and CDR2 as FQNEAQ (reference sequence). The V segment lost 1 base and the J segment 0 bases; nucleotides outside the gene matches: 20. The complete variable domain, with remaining parts taken from reference TRBV7-9 and TRBJ2-1, reads DTGVSQNPRHKITKRGQNVTFRCDPISEHNRLYWYRQTLGQGPEFLTYFQNEAQLEKSRLLSDRFSAERPKGSFSTLEIQRTEQGDSAMYLCASSLVGRYAETGASSYNEQFFGPGTRLTVL.

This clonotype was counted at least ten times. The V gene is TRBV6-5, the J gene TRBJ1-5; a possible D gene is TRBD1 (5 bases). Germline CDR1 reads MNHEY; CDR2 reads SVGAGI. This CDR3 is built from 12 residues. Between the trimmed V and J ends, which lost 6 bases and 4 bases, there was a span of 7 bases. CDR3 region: CASRGANQPQHF. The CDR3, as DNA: TGTGCCAGCAGAGGGGCAAATCAGCCCCAGCATTTT.

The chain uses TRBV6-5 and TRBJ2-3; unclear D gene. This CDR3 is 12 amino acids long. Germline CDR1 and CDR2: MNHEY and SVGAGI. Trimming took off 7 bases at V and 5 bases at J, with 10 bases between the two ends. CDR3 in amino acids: CASNNPGDTQYF. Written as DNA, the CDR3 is TGTGCCAGCAACAACCCGGGAGATACGCAGTATTTT.

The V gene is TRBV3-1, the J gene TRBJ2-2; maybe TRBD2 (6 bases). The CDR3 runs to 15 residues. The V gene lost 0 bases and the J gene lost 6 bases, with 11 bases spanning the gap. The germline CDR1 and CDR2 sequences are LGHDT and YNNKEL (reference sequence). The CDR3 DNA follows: TGTGCCAGCAGCCAAGATACATCGGGGGCCGGGGAGCTGTTTTTT. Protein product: CASSQDTSGAGELFF.

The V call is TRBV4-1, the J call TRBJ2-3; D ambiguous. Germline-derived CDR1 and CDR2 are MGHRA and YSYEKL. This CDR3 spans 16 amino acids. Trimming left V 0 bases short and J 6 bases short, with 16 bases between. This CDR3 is CASSQDSRVSYDTQYF. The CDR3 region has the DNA TGCGCCAGCAGCCAAGACTCCCGGGTGTCCTACGATACGCAGTATTTT.

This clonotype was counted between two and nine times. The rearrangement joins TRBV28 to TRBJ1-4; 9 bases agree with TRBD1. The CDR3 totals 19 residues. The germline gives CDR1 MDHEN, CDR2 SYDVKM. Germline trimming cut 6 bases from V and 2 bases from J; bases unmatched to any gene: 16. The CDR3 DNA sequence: TGTGCCAGCAGCGGAAGGGACAGGGTTTTAGGGGCCACTAATGAAAAACTGTTTTTT. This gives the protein CASSGRDRVLGATNEKLFF. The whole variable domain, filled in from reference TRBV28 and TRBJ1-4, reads DVKVTQSSRYLVKRTGEKVFLECVQDMDHENMFWYRQDPGLGLRLIYFSYDVKMKEKGDIPEGYSVSREKKERFSLILESASTNQTSMYLCASSGRDRVLGATNEKLFFGSGTQLSVL.

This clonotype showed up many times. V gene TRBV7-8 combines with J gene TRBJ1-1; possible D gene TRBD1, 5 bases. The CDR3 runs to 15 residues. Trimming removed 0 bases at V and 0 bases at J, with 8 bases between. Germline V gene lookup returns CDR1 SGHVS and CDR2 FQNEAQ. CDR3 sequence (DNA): TGTGCCAGCAGCTTAGCTGAGGGGATGAACACTGAAGCTTTCTTT. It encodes CASSLAEGMNTEAFF.

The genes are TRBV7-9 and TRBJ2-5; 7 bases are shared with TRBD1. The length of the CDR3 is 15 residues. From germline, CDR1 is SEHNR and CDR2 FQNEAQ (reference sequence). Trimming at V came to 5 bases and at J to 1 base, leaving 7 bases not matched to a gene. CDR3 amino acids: CASSQGQPGQETQYF. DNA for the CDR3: TGTGCCAGCAGCCAGGGACAGCCAGGCCAAGAGACCCAGTACTTC.

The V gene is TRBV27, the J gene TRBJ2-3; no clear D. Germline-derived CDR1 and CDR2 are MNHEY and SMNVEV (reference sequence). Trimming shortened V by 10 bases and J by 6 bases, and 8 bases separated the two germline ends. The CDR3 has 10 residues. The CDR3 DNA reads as TGTGCCACCCAGAAGGATACGCAGTATTTT. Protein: CATQKDTQYF.

The CDR3 region is CSASPYRDRGDHQPQHF. The CDR3 bases are TGCAGTGCTTCCCCCTACCGGGACAGGGGAGACCATCAGCCCCAGCATTTT. V usage is TRBV20-1 and J usage is TRBJ1-5, with 10 bases aligning to TRBD1. J was trimmed by 5 bases and V by 5 bases; bases with no gene match: 15. Germline V lookup: CDR1 DFQATT, CDR2 SNEGSKA (reference sequence). This CDR3 is 17 amino acids long.

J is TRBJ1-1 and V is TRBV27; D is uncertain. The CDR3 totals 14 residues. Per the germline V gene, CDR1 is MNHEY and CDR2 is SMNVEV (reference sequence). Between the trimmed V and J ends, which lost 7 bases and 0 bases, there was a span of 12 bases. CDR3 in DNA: TGTGCCAGCACACTAGGTGGTGTGAACACTGAAGCTTTCTTT. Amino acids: CASTLGGVNTEAFF.

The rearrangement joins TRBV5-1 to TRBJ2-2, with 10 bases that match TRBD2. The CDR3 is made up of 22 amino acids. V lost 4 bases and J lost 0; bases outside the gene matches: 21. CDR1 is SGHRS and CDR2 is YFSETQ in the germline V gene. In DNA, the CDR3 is TGCGCCAGCAGCGAATATTCCGCTCTAGCGGGGGATATTGCGCCGAACACCGGGGAGCTGTTTTTT. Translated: CASSEYSALAGDIAPNTGELFF.

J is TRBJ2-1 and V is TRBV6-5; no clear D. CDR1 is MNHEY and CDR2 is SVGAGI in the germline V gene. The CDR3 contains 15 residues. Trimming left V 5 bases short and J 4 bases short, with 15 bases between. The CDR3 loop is CASSESRQPYNEQFF. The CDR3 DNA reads TGTGCCAGCAGTGAGAGCCGGCAGCCGTACAATGAGCAGTTCTTC.

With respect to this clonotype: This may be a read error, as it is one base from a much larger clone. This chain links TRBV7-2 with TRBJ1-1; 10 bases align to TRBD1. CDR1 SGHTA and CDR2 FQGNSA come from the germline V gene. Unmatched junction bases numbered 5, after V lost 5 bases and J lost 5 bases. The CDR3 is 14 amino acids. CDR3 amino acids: CASSIDRGLTEAFF. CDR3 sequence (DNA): TGTGCCAGCAGCATCGACAGGGGGCTTACTGAAGCTTTCTTT.

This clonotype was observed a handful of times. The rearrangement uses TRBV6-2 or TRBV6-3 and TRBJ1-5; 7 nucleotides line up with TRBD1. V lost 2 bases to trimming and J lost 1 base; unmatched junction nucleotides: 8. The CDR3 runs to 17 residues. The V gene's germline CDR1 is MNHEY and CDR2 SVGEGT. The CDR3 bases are TGTGCCAGCAGTTACGTCGACAGGGTTTACAGCAATCAGCCCCAGCATTTT. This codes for CASSYVDRVYSNQPQHF.

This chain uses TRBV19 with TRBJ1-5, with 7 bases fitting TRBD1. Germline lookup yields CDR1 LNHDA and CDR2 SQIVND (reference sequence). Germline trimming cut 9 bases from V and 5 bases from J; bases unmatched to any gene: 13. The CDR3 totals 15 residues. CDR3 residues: CASRKGGRGDQPQHF. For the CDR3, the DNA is TGTGCCAGCAGAAAAGGGGGCAGGGGGGATCAGCCCCAGCATTTT.

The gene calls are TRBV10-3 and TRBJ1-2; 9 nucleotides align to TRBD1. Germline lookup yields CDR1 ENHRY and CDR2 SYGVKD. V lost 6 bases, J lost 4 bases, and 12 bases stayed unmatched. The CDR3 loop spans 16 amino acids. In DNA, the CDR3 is TGTGCCATCAGGGACCCGGGACAGGGTTACGGCTATGGCTACACCTTC. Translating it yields CAIRDPGQGYGYGYTF.

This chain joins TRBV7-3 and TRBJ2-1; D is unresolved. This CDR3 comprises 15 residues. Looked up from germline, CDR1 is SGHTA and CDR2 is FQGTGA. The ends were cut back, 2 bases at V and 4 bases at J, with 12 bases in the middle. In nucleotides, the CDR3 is TGTGCCAGCAGCTTAGGTCTGTCTAAATACAATGAGCAGTTCTTC. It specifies CASSLGLSKYNEQFF.

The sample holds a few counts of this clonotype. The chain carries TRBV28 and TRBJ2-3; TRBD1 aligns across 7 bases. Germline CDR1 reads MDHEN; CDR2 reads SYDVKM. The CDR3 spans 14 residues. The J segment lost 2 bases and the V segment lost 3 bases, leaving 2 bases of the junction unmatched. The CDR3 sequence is CASSLTGTTDTQYF. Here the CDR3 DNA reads TGTGCCAGCAGTTTGACAGGGACCACAGATACGCAGTATTTT.

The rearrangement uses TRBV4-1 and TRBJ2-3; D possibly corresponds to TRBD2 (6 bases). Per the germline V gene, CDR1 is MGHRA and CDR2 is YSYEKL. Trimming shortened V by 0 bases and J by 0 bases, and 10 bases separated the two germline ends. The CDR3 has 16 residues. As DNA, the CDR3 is TGCGCCAGCAGCCAAGATGAGGGGACTAGCACAGATACGCAGTATTTT. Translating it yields CASSQDEGTSTDTQYF.

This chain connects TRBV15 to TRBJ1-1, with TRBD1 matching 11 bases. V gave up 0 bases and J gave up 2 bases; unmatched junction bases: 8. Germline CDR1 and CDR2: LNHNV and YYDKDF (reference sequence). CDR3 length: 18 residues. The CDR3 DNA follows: TGTGCCACCAGCAGAGATCCCAGGGGACAGGGGGTAAACACTGAAGCTTTCTTT. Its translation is CATSRDPRGQGVNTEAFF.

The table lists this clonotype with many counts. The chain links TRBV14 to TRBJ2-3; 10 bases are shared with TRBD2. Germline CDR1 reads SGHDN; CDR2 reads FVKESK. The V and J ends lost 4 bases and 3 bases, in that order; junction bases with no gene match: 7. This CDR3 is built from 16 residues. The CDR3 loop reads CASSPERGGRTDTQYF. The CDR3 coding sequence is TGTGCCAGCAGCCCTGAGCGGGGGGGAAGGACAGATACGCAGTATTTT.

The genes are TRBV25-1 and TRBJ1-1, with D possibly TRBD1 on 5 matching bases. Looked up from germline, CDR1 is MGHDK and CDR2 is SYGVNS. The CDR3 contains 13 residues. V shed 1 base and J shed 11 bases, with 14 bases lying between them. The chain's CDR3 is CASSEWGSFTAFF. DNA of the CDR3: TGTGCCAGCAGTGAATGGGGCAGCTTTACCGCTTTCTTT.

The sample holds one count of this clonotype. In DNA, the CDR3 is TGTGCCAGCAGTTCCACAGATCACTATCCCTACAATGAGCAGTTCTTC. It translates to CASSSTDHYPYNEQFF. This chain connects TRBV6-2 or TRBV6-3 to TRBJ2-1; D call uncertain. Per the germline V gene, CDR1 is MNHEY and CDR2 is SVGEGT. Trimming shortened V by 4 bases and J by 2 bases, and 15 bases separated the two germline ends. CDR3 length: 16 amino acids.

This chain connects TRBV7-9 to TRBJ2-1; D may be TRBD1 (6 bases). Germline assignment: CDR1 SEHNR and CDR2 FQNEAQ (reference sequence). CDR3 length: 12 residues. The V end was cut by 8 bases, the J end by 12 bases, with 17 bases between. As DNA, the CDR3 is TGTGCCAGCCGCCCGGGACACTTGGGGCAGTTCTTC. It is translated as CASRPGHLGQFF.

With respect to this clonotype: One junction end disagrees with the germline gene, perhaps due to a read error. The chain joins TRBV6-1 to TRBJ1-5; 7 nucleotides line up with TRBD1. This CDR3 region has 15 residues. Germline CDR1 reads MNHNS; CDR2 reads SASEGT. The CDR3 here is CATGSVAGGNQPQHF. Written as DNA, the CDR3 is TGCGCGACAGGGAGTGTGGCCGGGGGCAATCAGCCCCAGCATTTT.

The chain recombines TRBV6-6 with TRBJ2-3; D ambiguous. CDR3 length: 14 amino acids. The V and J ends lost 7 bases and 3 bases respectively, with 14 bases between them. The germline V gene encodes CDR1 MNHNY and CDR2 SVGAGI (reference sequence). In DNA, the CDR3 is TGTGCCAGCAAAGGCGAAAGGTCTACAGATACGCAGTATTTT. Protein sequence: CASKGERSTDTQYF.

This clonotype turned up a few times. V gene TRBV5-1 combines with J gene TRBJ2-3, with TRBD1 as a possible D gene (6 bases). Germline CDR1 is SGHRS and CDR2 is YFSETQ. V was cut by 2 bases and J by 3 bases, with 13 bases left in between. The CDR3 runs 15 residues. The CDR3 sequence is CASSLLPGETDTQYF. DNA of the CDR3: TGCGCCAGCAGCTTACTTCCAGGGGAAACAGATACGCAGTATTTT.

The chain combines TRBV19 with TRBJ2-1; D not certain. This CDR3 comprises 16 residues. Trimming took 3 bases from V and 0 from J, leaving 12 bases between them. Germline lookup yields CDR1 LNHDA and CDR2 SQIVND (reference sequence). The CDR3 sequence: CASSIGTAISYNEQFF. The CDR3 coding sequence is TGTGCCAGTAGTATCGGAACAGCAATCTCCTACAATGAGCAGTTCTTC. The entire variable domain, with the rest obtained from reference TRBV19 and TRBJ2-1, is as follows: DGGITQSPKYLFRKEGQNVTLSCEQNLNHDAMYWYRQDPGQGLRLIYYSQIVNDFQKGDIAEGYSVSREKKESFPLTVTSAQKNPTAFYLCASSIGTAISYNEQFFGPGTRLTVL.